This T cell receptor beta chain derives from a study of T cell responses to AZD1222 COVID-19 vaccine. General study results and limits: Reports say nearly half of spike-specific TCRs go after unmutated variant regions. Clonal diversity was possibly underestimated, and the donors were mostly white British, with more females. Spike-specific TCRs gained breadth and depth after people received two AZD1222 doses. At baseline, just 5 or 6 AZD1222 recipients tested seropositive.

CDR3 size: 15 residues. The germline V gene encodes CDR1 LNHDA and CDR2 SQIVND (reference sequence). Trimming left V 5 bases short and J 6 bases short, with 17 bases between. Of note for this clone: No antigen is known for it.

Produced via immunoSEQ multiplex PCR; TCRdb's table is partial and in-frame only. The sample yields 100,000 to 150,000 clones, 70% to 90% seen once. V is TRBV19 and J is TRBJ2-1; D may be TRBD1 or TRBD2 (5 bases each). The input for sequencing was peripheral blood, taken on day 0 of AZD1222 vaccination. This TCR was sampled from an adult in good health. CDR3 sequence: CASSPGTGQFNEQFF. CDR3 sequence (DNA): TGTGCCAGTAGTCCCGGGACGGGTCAATTCAATGAGCAGTTCTTC.